This T cell receptor beta chain was sequenced in a study of control samples from healthy donors and cancer patients. The data were produced by immunoSEQ multiplex PCR, yet TCRdb's version contains in-frame clones alone and is incomplete. In the table there are about 73,000 clones, 94% of which are singletons. Sequencing input: blood. The receptor was derived from a woman between 35 and 50 years old in good health.

DNA of the CDR3: TGTGCCAGCAGCTTAGAGGGGAGCACCATATATTTT. This sequence encodes CASSLEGSTIYF. V and J are TRBV11-3 and TRBJ1-3; D gene ambiguous. From germline, CDR1 is SGHNT and CDR2 YENEEA. Between the trimmed V and J ends, which lost 0 bases and 9 bases, there was a span of 6 bases. CDR3 length: 12 amino acids.